These 28 T cell receptor beta chains originate from one sample sequenced in a study of OX40 agonist ivuxolimab in advanced cancers. Assay used: immunoSEQ multiplex PCR; TCRdb lists only in-frame clones, some missing. This table has 74,000 or so clones, more than 75% appearing once. The sample was CD4+ or CD8+ T cells sorted from blood, taken in a trial of the OX40 agonist ivuxolimab. The receptors shown here come from an adult with an advanced solid tumor such as melanoma, head and neck, liver or kidney cancer.

This clone was seen just once. This chain connects TRBV5-1 to TRBJ2-3, with 8 bases lining up with TRBD2. CDR1 is SGHRS, CDR2 YFSETQ, per germline. The trim removed 3 bases at V and 6 bases at J, leaving 12 bases unmatched. There are 16 residues in the CDR3. The CDR3 here is CASSWLGSGGADTQYF. Here the CDR3 DNA reads TGCGCCAGCAGCTGGCTGGGGTCGGGGGGGGCGGATACGCAGTATTTT.

J is TRBJ1-1 and V is TRBV30, with D unclear. V lost 4 bases and J lost 4, with 19 bases in between. Per the germline V gene, CDR1 is GTSNPN and CDR2 is SVGIG (reference sequence). This CDR3 comprises 15 residues. The CDR3 DNA follows: TGTGCCTGGAAATTTAATATCGGCGAGCGCACTGAAGCTTTCTTT. This codes for CAWKFNIGERTEAFF.

The rearrangement links TRBV30 to TRBJ2-1; unclear D gene. V gave up 7 bases and J gave up 8 bases, with 12 bases separating them. The CDR3 is 11 amino acids. Germline CDR1 and CDR2: GTSNPN and SVGIG (reference sequence). CDR3 sequence (DNA): TGTGCCTTGGTAAAGACTGATGAGCAGTTCTTC. This codes for CALVKTDEQFF.

In its sample, this clone was seen a few times. The gene calls are TRBV6-1 and TRBJ2-7; D gene ambiguous. The germline CDR1 and CDR2 sequences are MNHNS and SASEGT. The CDR3 extends over 13 amino acids. Trimming stripped 5 bases from V and 4 bases from J, with 12 bases between. CDR3 sequence reads: CASSFDFNYEQYF. In DNA, the CDR3 is TGTGCCAGCAGTTTTGACTTCAATTACGAGCAGTACTTC.

The genes are TRBV5-6 and TRBJ1-1; no clear D gene. Between the trimmed V and J ends, which lost 2 bases and 3 bases, there was a span of 11 bases. Looked up from germline, CDR1 is SGHDT and CDR2 is YYEEEE. This CDR3 spans 14 amino acids. CDR3 nucleotide sequence: TGTGCCAGCAGCTTATGGGTGACTGACACTGAAGCTTTCTTT. This gives the protein CASSLWVTDTEAFF.

This sequence joins TRBV28 and TRBJ1-4; D remains ambiguous. The CDR3 length is 12 residues. V was shortened by 3 bases and J by 4 bases, with 3 bases between the two germline ends. From germline, CDR1 is MDHEN and CDR2 SYDVKM. CDR3: CASSFNNEKLFF. The DNA of the CDR3 is TGTGCCAGCAGTTTTAATAATGAAAAACTGTTTTTT.

This clone was seen only a few times. The gene calls are TRBV29-1 and TRBJ1-1; no clear D gene. V lost 0 bases to trimming and J lost 5 bases, with 13 bases between them. The CDR3 extends over 14 amino acids. Germline V CDR1 and CDR2: SQVTM, ANQGSEA. The CDR3 loop is CSVEDRHQRTEAFF. The CDR3 DNA reads as TGCAGCGTTGAAGATCGACACCAAAGGACTGAAGCTTTCTTT.

The chain links TRBV4-2 to TRBJ2-1; TRBD2 matches at 11 bases. Looked up from germline, CDR1 is LGHNA and CDR2 is YNFKEQ. Losses at the gene ends were 4 bases for V and 2 bases for J; bases not matched to a gene: 7. The CDR3 consists of 17 residues. CDR3 coding DNA: TGTGCCAGCAGCCTCAATCCACTAGCGGGGGCCTACAATGAGCAGTTCTTC. This encodes CASSLNPLAGAYNEQFF.

This sequence joins TRBV18 and TRBJ1-1, with D unclear. There are 14 residues in the CDR3. Looked up from germline, CDR1 is KGHSH and CDR2 is LQKENI. The V end lost 3 bases, the J end lost 1 base, and 9 bases lay between the germline ends. The CDR3 coding sequence is TGTGCCAGCTCACCTTTACAGACGAACACTGAAGCTTTCTTT. It codes for CASSPLQTNTEAFF.

The chain links TRBV5-1 to TRBJ1-1; a weak D match, TRBD1 (5 bases). The CDR3 sequence is 14 residues long. V shed 0 bases and J shed 4 bases, with 10 bases lying between them. Germline V gene data show CDR1 as SGHRS and CDR2 as YFSETQ. CDR3 DNA sequence: TGCGCCAGCAGCTTGGGGCAGGGACTCACTGAAGCTTTCTTT. Encoded protein: CASSLGQGLTEAFF.

This rearrangement joins TRBV10-2 to TRBJ2-7; 14 bases are shared with TRBD2. The CDR3 totals 14 residues. Germline CDR1 and CDR2: WSHSY and SAAADI. V gave up 6 bases and J gave up 2 bases; unmatched junction bases: 0. The CDR3 sequence is CASRGLAGAYEQYF. In DNA form, the CDR3 reads TGCGCCAGCAGGGGACTAGCGGGGGCCTACGAGCAGTACTTC.

This clone was recorded once. The chain recombines TRBV4-1 with TRBJ2-5; D is perhaps TRBD1 or TRBD2 (5 bases each). Germline CDR1 is MGHRA and CDR2 is YSYEKL. V shed 4 bases and J shed 0 bases, with 9 bases lying between them. CDR3 length: 14 residues. In DNA form, the CDR3 reads TGCGCCAGCAGCCGACGGGACGACCAAGAGACCCAGTACTTC. Amino acid sequence: CASSRRDDQETQYF.

The chain combines TRBV15 with TRBJ1-1; TRBD1 matches at 7 bases. Trimming at V came to 0 bases and at J to 1 base, leaving 2 bases not matched to a gene. The germline V gene has CDR1 LNHNV and CDR2 YYDKDF (reference sequence). The CDR3 contains 15 residues. Here the CDR3 reads CATSRENRGNTEAFF. The DNA of the CDR3 is TGTGCCACCAGCAGAGAGAACAGGGGGAACACTGAAGCTTTCTTT.

This chain joins TRBV4-2 and TRBJ2-1, with D possibly TRBD2 on 5 matching bases. Trimming stripped 4 bases from V and 9 bases from J, with 13 bases between. Germline CDR1 reads LGHNA; CDR2 reads YNFKEQ. This CDR3 is 13 amino acids long. The CDR3 is CASSLRRGPEQFF. CDR3 DNA: TGTGCCAGCAGCCTAAGACGCGGGCCTGAGCAGTTCTTC.

The J gene is TRBJ1-2, the V gene TRBV28; a weak D match, TRBD1 (5 bases). This CDR3 is 13 amino acids long. Germline CDR1 is MDHEN and CDR2 is SYDVKM. Trimming stripped 2 bases from V and 7 bases from J, with 11 bases between. The CDR3 sequence is CASSLAGSVGYTF. The CDR3 bases are TGTGCCAGCAGTTTAGCAGGGTCTGTTGGCTACACCTTC.

V gene TRBV6-1 combines with J gene TRBJ1-2; a weak D match, TRBD1 (6 bases). CDR1 is MNHNS, CDR2 SASEGT, per germline. CDR3 length: 11 residues. The ends were cut back, 8 bases at V and 7 bases at J, with 11 bases in the middle. Here the CDR3 reads CASVGGSGYTF. In nucleotides, the CDR3 is TGTGCCAGCGTGGGGGGCAGTGGCTACACCTTC.

The chain uses TRBV29-1 and TRBJ1-3; D remains unclear. V dropped 0 bases and J dropped 4 bases, with 7 bases sitting between them. CDR1 and CDR2 (germline): SQVTM, ANQGSEA. The CDR3 sequence is 13 residues long. The CDR3 reads CSVEDPLGNTIYF. The CDR3 bases are TGCAGCGTTGAAGACCCTTTGGGAAACACCATATATTTT.

This chain uses TRBV10-3 with TRBJ1-5, with D uncertain. This CDR3 has 13 residues. V lost 0 bases, J lost 7 bases, and 7 bases lay in between. Germline V lookup: CDR1 ENHRY, CDR2 SYGVKD. The CDR3 spells CAISESRVQPQHF. The CDR3 DNA follows: TGTGCCATCAGTGAGTCAAGGGTCCAGCCCCAGCATTTT.

This chain links TRBV11-1 with TRBJ2-5, with unresolved D. The V gene's germline CDR1 is SGHAT and CDR2 FQDESV (reference sequence). This CDR3 region has 13 residues. Trimming took off 7 bases at V and 3 bases at J, with 12 bases between the two ends. DNA for the CDR3: TGTGCCAGCAAAGGGCAGCCTGAAGAGACCCAGTACTTC. Its translation: CASKGQPEETQYF.

Here the CDR3 DNA reads TGTGCCAGTAGCGAGACAGTTAGCTCCTACGAGCAGTACTTC. Encoded protein: CASSETVSSYEQYF. The chain joins TRBV19 to TRBJ2-7; possibly TRBD1 for D (5 bases). Per the germline V gene, CDR1 is LNHDA and CDR2 is SQIVND (reference sequence). The CDR3 covers 14 residues. Trimming took 6 bases from V and 0 from J, leaving 12 bases between them.

The V gene is TRBV29-1, the J gene TRBJ2-5; weak D call: TRBD1 (8 bases). This CDR3 region has 14 residues. Germline CDR1 reads SQVTM; CDR2 reads ANQGSEA. Deletions cut 6 bases from V and 5 bases from J, with 19 bases between. CDR3 sequence reads: CSVDREGVTETQYF. The DNA of the CDR3 is TGCAGCGTGGACAGGGAGGGTGTGACGGAGACCCAGTACTTC. Drawing the rest from reference TRBV29-1 and TRBJ2-5, the complete variable domain is SAVISQKPSRDICQRGTSLTIQCQVDSQVTMMFWYRQQPGQSLTLIATANQGSEATYESGFVIDKFPISRPNLTFSTLTVSNMSPEDSSIYLCSVDREGVTETQYFGPGTRLLVL.

Regarding this clone: Other DNA sequences in the same sample also yield this CDR3. The chain employs TRBV7-3 and TRBJ2-1, with a tentative D call TRBD2 (7 bases). Germline-derived CDR1 and CDR2 are SGHTA and FQGTGA. The germline V and J ends were trimmed by 5 bases and 2 bases, with 10 bases remaining between them. The CDR3 totals 14 residues. The CDR3, as DNA: TGTGCCAGCAGCGGGGGGGGGCCCTACAATGAGCAGTTCTTC. This translates into CASSGGGPYNEQFF.

V usage is TRBV6-6 and J usage is TRBJ2-3, with D unresolved. This CDR3 comprises 14 residues. Trimming took off 6 bases at V and 3 bases at J, with 13 bases between the two ends. Germline assignment: CDR1 MNHNY and CDR2 SVGAGI (reference sequence). CDR3 sequence: CASRFLKATDTQYF. DNA for the CDR3: TGTGCCAGCAGGTTCTTGAAGGCTACAGATACGCAGTATTTT.

The chain joins TRBV7-2 to TRBJ2-2; D is ambiguous. V was cut by 2 bases and J by 9 bases, with 4 bases left in between. The CDR3 totals 11 residues. The germline CDR1 and CDR2 sequences are SGHTA and FQGNSA. The CDR3 coding sequence is TGTGCCAGCAGCTTATTCCGGGAGCTGTTTTTT. Protein: CASSLFRELFF.

This clone was observed a few times. This chain connects TRBV10-3 to TRBJ2-2; 11 bases are a match to TRBD2. The CDR3 sequence is 19 residues long. Germline CDR1 is ENHRY and CDR2 is SYGVKD. V was pared by 6 bases and J by 0 bases, with 12 bases of the junction left unmatched. The CDR3 protein is CAIRRTVTSGGPNTGELFF. DNA of the CDR3: TGTGCCATCAGAAGGACGGTTACTAGCGGGGGCCCGAACACCGGGGAGCTGTTTTTT.

The V gene is TRBV7-2, the J gene TRBJ2-1, with unresolved D. V was shortened by 3 bases and J by 10 bases, with 16 bases between the two germline ends. Germline V gene sequence: CDR1 SGHTA, CDR2 FQGNSA. The CDR3 is 14 residues long. This CDR3 reads CASSFLPITREQFF. The DNA for the CDR3 is TGTGCCAGCAGCTTCTTACCCATAACTCGGGAGCAGTTCTTC.

This clone was seen only a few times. The rearrangement joins TRBV28 to TRBJ2-5, with 9 bases matching TRBD2. V shed 5 bases, J shed 4 bases, and the junction held 11 bases outside the gene matches. The germline V gene encodes CDR1 MDHEN and CDR2 SYDVKM. The CDR3 sequence is 16 residues long. The CDR3 region is CASSHSWAAGGETQYF. In nucleotides, the CDR3 is TGTGCCAGCAGTCACTCATGGGCAGCGGGGGGAGAGACCCAGTACTTC.

The rearrangement joins TRBV29-1 to TRBJ2-1; D may be TRBD1 or TRBD2 (8 bases each). The CDR3 contains 13 residues. Trimming removed 6 bases at V and 9 bases at J, with 18 bases between. Germline CDR1 and CDR2: SQVTM and ANQGSEA. The DNA for the CDR3 is TGCAGCGTAGACAGGGGACTAGGAAGTGAGCAGTTCTTC. Protein sequence: CSVDRGLGSEQFF.